This is a list of T cell receptor beta chains from one sample in a study of CD4 T cells in relation to SARS-CoV-2 and coronaviruses. No antigen has been identified for these receptors. The data were produced by immunoSEQ multiplex PCR, yet TCRdb's version contains in-frame clones alone and is incomplete. The sample records 25,000 to 30,000 clones, around three quarters being singletons. Source material: CD4+ T cells from PBMCs, cultured in vitro. These receptors were collected from a human donor in good health. CDR3s include the opening cysteine and the closing phenylalanine or tryptophan. A D gene is named only where the DNA matches it firmly. Where a row states a size, it is once, few, many or the class of an expanded clone; other rows omit it.

D,J,V,size,DNA,CDR3
.,TRBJ2-5,TRBV19,.,TGTGCCAGTAGTATGGTTGGGCAGACCCAGTACTTC,CASSMVGQTQYF
TRBD1,TRBJ2-2,TRBV19,.,TGTGCCAGTACTAGGGACAGGGAGGGCGCCGGGGAGCTGTTTTTT,CASTRDREGAGELFF
.,TRBJ2-1,TRBV18,.,TGTGCCAGCTCACCGCTCCTAAAACCCGAAATGACCTACAATGAGCAGTTCTTC,CASSPLLKPEMTYNEQFF
.,TRBJ2-7,TRBV6-1,.,TGTGCCAGCAGTGATGGGCAAACCTACGAGCAGTACTTC,CASSDGQTYEQYF
.,TRBJ2-3,TRBV7-9,once,TGTGCCAGCAGCTTGGGGGCCACGACAGATACGCAGTATTTT,CASSLGATTDTQYF
TRBD1,TRBJ1-1,TRBV9,.,TGTGCCAGCAGCGTGGGACAGAGGAACACTGAAGCTTTCTTT,CASSVGQRNTEAFF
TRBD1,TRBJ1-5,TRBV6-2/TRBV6-3,.,TGTGCCAGCAGTTACAGGGGACAGCGAAATCAGCCCCAGCATTTT,CASSYRGQRNQPQHF
.,TRBJ2-1,TRBV19,.,TGTGCCAGTAATCCCGGCGGGACAAATGAGCAGTTCTTC,CASNPGGTNEQFF
.,TRBJ2-2,TRBV7-9,.,TGTGCCAGCAGCTTACAGGGCACGAACACCGGGGAGCTGTTTTTT,CASSLQGTNTGELFF
.,TRBJ2-1,TRBV19,.,TGTGCCAGTAGTAGGCCCGACAGGTCAAGCTCCTACAATGAGCAGTTCTTC,CASSRPDRSSSYNEQFF
.,TRBJ1-1,TRBV3-1/TRBV3-2,.,TGTGCCAGCAGAAGGGGGGGCGGGAACACTGAAGCTTTCTTT,CASRRGGGNTEAFF
.,TRBJ1-2,TRBV27,.,TGTGCCAGCAGTTTATCGCCCGGCCCATATGGCTACACCTTC,CASSLSPGPYGYTF
.,TRBJ2-2,TRBV19,few,TGTGCCAGTAGTATAGGAACAGGGAGGACCGGGGAGCTGTTTTTT,CASSIGTGRTGELFF
.,TRBJ2-3,TRBV2,.,TGTGCCAGCAGTGCTGACTTCCTTACTAGCACAGATACGCAGTATTTT,CASSADFLTSTDTQYF
.,TRBJ2-2,TRBV5-6,.,TGTGCCAGCAGCTTGACTAGCCTTACCGGGGAGCTGTTTTTT,CASSLTSLTGELFF
.,TRBJ2-1,TRBV2,.,TGTGCCAGCAGTGGCCTACATGGGATCCCAGGTTACAATGAGCAGTTCTTC,CASSGLHGIPGYNEQFF
.,TRBJ2-1,TRBV6-2/TRBV6-3,.,TGTGCCAGCAGTTATGGGTCCAATGAGCAGTTCTTC,CASSYGSNEQFF
TRBD1,TRBJ1-2,TRBV10-3,.,TGTGCCATCAGTGAAACAGGGGGCTTTTATGGCTACACCTTC,CAISETGGFYGYTF
TRBD1,TRBJ1-5,TRBV12-5,.,TGTGCTAGTGACAGGGGGAATAGCAATCAGCCCCAGCATTTT,CASDRGNSNQPQHF
.,TRBJ1-2,TRBV19,.,TGTGCCACCAAAAGGACAGCCCGATACCTAGGAGACTATGGCTACACCTTC,CATKRTARYLGDYGYTF
.,TRBJ1-5,TRBV27,.,TGTGCCAGCAGTGGGGGGACGAGCAATCAGCCCCAGCATTTT,CASSGGTSNQPQHF
TRBD1,TRBJ1-6,TRBV11-2,once,TGTGCCAGCAGCTCCTATGGGACAGGGTGGAATTCACCCCTCCACTTT,CASSSYGTGWNSPLHF
TRBD1,TRBJ1-2,TRBV9,.,TGTGCCAGCAGCCCCGGGGACAGGGGGCGTCTAGTTGGTGGCTACACCTTC,CASSPGDRGRLVGGYTF
.,TRBJ2-7,TRBV7-9,.,TGTGCCAGCAGCTCTGACAGTTACCCTCTCTACGAGCAGTACTTC,CASSSDSYPLYEQYF
.,TRBJ1-3,TRBV4-3,.,TGCGCCAGCAGCCAAGAGGAGAGAGAAGGAAACACCATATATTTT,CASSQEEREGNTIYF
.,TRBJ2-1,TRBV11-3,few,TGTGCCAGCAGCGTACGGGGGGCAGGCTACAATGAGCAGTTCTTC,CASSVRGAGYNEQFF
TRBD2,TRBJ2-1,TRBV5-4,.,TGTGCCAGCAGTTCCACTAGCGGGAGGGCCGTCAATGAGCAGTTCTTC,CASSSTSGRAVNEQFF
.,TRBJ1-2,TRBV4-1,.,TGCGCCAGCAGCCAAGAGGGAGGCAGGGGCTATGGCTACACCTTC,CASSQEGGRGYGYTF
TRBD2,TRBJ2-7,TRBV3-1/TRBV3-2,.,TGTGCCAGCAGCCAAGTAAAGGTAGCGGGAGGTTCCCACGAGCAGTACTTC,CASSQVKVAGGSHEQYF
.,TRBJ2-1,TRBV9,.,TGTGCCAGCAGCGTAGGCGGGGCTCACAATGAGCAGTTCTTC,CASSVGGAHNEQFF
.,TRBJ2-7,TRBV6-5,.,TGTGCCAGCAGTTCGCCCCCCGGGTTAGGCTCCTACGAGCAGTACTTC,CASSSPPGLGSYEQYF
.,TRBJ2-3,TRBV5-1,.,TGCGCCAGCAGCTTGGGCGGTCATAGTCGGGGGGCATATACGCAGTATTTT,CASSLGGHSRGAYTQYF
.,TRBJ2-1,TRBV12-3/TRBV12-4,.,TGTGCCAGCAGCAATCCAGGAAATGAGCAGTTCTTC,CASSNPGNEQFF
TRBD1,TRBJ1-2,TRBV25-1,.,TGTGCCAGCAGTGAATCGGGGGGGACAGGGGAATCCTATGGCTACACCTTC,CASSESGGTGESYGYTF
.,TRBJ1-2,TRBV5-1,once,TGCGCCAGCAGCTTGGGACAGACGTATGGCTACACCTTC,CASSLGQTYGYTF
.,TRBJ2-2,TRBV4-2,.,TGTGCCAGCAGCCCCTCCATCACTAGCCGGGGCGGGGAGCTGTTTTTT,CASSPSITSRGGELFF
TRBD1,TRBJ2-3,TRBV5-6,.,TGTGCCAGCAGTGATGGACAGGGCACAGATACGCAGTATTTT,CASSDGQGTDTQYF
.,TRBJ2-2,TRBV6-5,.,TGTGCCAGCAGTTACTCCCCGAACACCGGGGAGCTGTTTTTT,CASSYSPNTGELFF